This TCR beta chain was obtained from a study of cytomegalovirus exposure and HLA in healthy donors. The study's findings and limits: The tendency of first-cohort TCR clusters to co-occur in the 100 to 150 validation repertoires was identified by a subsequent analysis.

The donors were part of the validation cohort of over a hundred subjects. That cohort was separate from the first cohort, which comprised several hundred subjects. Regarding this clone: Its antigen remains unknown.

The table came from immunoSEQ multiplex PCR; TCRdb's copy has only in-frame clones and leaves some out. The sample has 150,000 to 180,000 clones, 65% to 90% seen once; the top ten hold about a fifth. The source of this sequence is a man in his late teens or twenties in good health and CMV-seropositive. The sequencing input was PBMCs.

Written as DNA, the CDR3 is TGTGCCAGTAGTCCGGGGGATTACAATGAGCAGTTCTTC. This codes for CASSPGDYNEQFF. The V gene is TRBV19, the J gene TRBJ2-1; tentative D call: TRBD2 (6 bases). The germline V and J ends were trimmed by 5 bases and 4 bases, with 9 bases remaining between them. The CDR3 is 13 amino acids. Germline lookup yields CDR1 LNHDA and CDR2 SQIVND (reference sequence).